The present entry profiles one TCR beta chain with its context. Its antigen is still unknown. The germline V gene encodes CDR1 SGHKS and CDR2 YYEKEE (reference sequence). V gave up 1 base and J gave up 7 bases, with 9 bases separating them. This CDR3 comprises 12 residues. This sample is part of a study of shared clonotypes between healthy human individuals. About the study: Donors had three CD4 naive, three CD4 memory, two CD8 naive and one CD8 memory plate apiece. Study-wide results and limits: Sampling involved blood alone; tissue repertoires likely differ. Several donors had 5% to 6.5% of their naive CD4 clonotypes in common.

The naive CD8 population came from CD45RO-negative cells selected for CCR7, without terminally differentiated effector memory CD45RA+ cells. Authors' data handling: With immunoSEQ giving junction-only sequences and no quality scores, filtering differed. The protocol was immunoSEQ multiplex PCR, while the TCRdb copy is restricted to in-frame clones and leaves out a portion. That table is the source of V, J and clone size, and D and trimming were worked out from the DNA. The sample holds about 580,000 clones, roughly 98% seen once. The chain joins TRBV5-5 to TRBJ2-7; D not certain. The sequenced sample was naive CD8+ T cells sorted from blood. The sequence was obtained from a man aged 25 to 40 in good health. CDR3 loop: CASSLTDLEQYF. In DNA, the CDR3 is TGTGCCAGCAGCTTGACCGACCTGGAGCAGTACTTC.